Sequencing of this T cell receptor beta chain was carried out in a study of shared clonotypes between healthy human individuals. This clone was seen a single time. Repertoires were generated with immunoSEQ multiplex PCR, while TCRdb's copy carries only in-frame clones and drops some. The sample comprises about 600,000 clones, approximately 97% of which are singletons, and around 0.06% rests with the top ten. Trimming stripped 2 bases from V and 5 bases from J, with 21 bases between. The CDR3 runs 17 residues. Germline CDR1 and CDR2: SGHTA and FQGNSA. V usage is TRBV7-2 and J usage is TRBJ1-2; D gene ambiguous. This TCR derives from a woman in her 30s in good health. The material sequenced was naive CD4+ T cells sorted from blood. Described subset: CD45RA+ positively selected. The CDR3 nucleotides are TGTGCCAGCAGCTTAACGCCGGGAAAACGAGGTGGTTATGGCTACACCTTC. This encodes CASSLTPGKRGGYGYTF.